The rows below give T cell receptor beta chains drawn from one sample of a study of T-cell reconstitution after alpha-beta-depleted transplantation in children. TCRdb re-called the PCR reads with MiXCR, one entry per CDR3 protein. This sample has some 640,000 distinct CDR3 sequences, with roughly 15% found just once. The specimen comprised PBMCs from the stem cell graft donor, sampled from the stem cell graft. Receptors originate from a human donor who donated a stem cell graft to a child with acute myeloid leukemia. The CDR3 runs from the conserved cysteine through the conserved F or W. A D gene is named only where the DNA matches it firmly. Clone size is given for some rows only: seen once, a few or many times, or a class if the clone is expanded.

>TRBJ1-2|few|TRBD1|TRBV20-1
TGCAGTGCCCTCCCGGGACAGGGGGAGGTAGGCTACACCTTC
CSALPGQGEVGYTF
>TRBJ1-1|NA|TRBD1|TRBV11-2
TGTGCCAGCAGCTCAACTAGACCCGGGACAGGGCTGAACACTGAAGCTTTCTTT
CASSSTRPGTGLNTEAFF
>TRBJ1-2|many|TRBD1|TRBV29-1
TGCAGCGTTGGCGCAGACCCGGGACAGGGGTATGGCTACACCTTC
CSVGADPGQGYGYTF
>TRBJ1-2|few|NA|TRBV7-8
TGTGCCAGCAGCTCCCTTGTATATGGCTACACCTTC
CASSSLVYGYTF
>TRBJ2-3|few|TRBD2|TRBV11-2
TGTGCCAGCAGCTTAGTGAGCGGGGGGGCCACAGATACGCAGTATTTT
CASSLVSGGATDTQYF
>TRBJ2-1|NA|TRBD2|TRBV7-6
TGTGCCAGCAGCTTAGTCCCAAGCGGGGGGGCCGGGGAGCAGTTCTTC
CASSLVPSGGAGEQFF
>TRBJ1-1|NA|NA|TRBV3-1
TGTGCCAGCAGCCCCGTCGAAGGCACTGAAGCTTTCTTT
CASSPVEGTEAFF
>TRBJ1-4|NA|NA|TRBV20-1
TGCAGTGCTTCTACTCTGCACGAAAAACTGTTTTTT
CSASTLHEKLFF
>TRBJ1-3|NA|NA|TRBV3-1
TGTGCCAGCAGCCAAGATCGACAGGTTCCCGGAAACACCATATATTTT
CASSQDRQVPGNTIYF
>TRBJ2-6|NA|NA|TRBV7-9
TGTGCCAGCTCTCCAGTCAGTGAGGCCAACGTCCTGACTTTC
CASSPVSEANVLTF
>TRBJ2-3|few|NA|TRBV5-6
TGTGCCAGCAGCCCTCAGGCCGTTCCAGCTGGTACGCAGTATTTT
CASSPQAVPAGTQYF
>TRBJ2-3|NA|NA|TRBV14
TGTGCCAGCAGCCAAACCCATGTCCGAGATACGCAGTATTTT
CASSQTHVRDTQYF
>TRBJ2-3|many|TRBD2|TRBV20-1
TGCAGTGCTCCCCGAGGCGGGGGAAGAGGGGATACGCAGTATTTT
CSAPRGGGRGDTQYF
>TRBJ1-5|once|NA|TRBV20-1
TGCAGTGCTAGAAGGCAGCTCGGAGGGACTAGCAATCAGCCCCAGCATTTT
CSARRQLGGTSNQPQHF
>TRBJ1-1|many|NA|TRBV5-1
TGCGCCAGCAGCTTGGTCTCCCAAGGGGCCACTGAAGCTTTCTTT
CASSLVSQGATEAFF
>TRBJ1-2|many|NA|TRBV29-1
TGCAGCGCCACTCGACCGGGGAAAAATGGCTACACCTTC
CSATRPGKNGYTF
>TRBJ2-5|NA|NA|TRBV28
TGTGCCAGCAGTGGGCTTCTTATCAACCAAGAGACCCAGTACTTC
CASSGLLINQETQYF
>TRBJ2-5|many|TRBD2|TRBV24-1
TGTGCCACCAGTGCCGGGCTAGCGGAAGAGACCCAGTACTTC
CATSAGLAEETQYF
>TRBJ2-1|few|NA|TRBV6-1
TGTGCCAGCAGTGGCAGGGGCCGGTACAATGAGCAGTTCTTC
CASSGRGRYNEQFF
>TRBJ2-3|few|NA|TRBV9
TGTGCCAGCAGCCCCGGGGTGGGGAGAGATACGCAGTATTTT
CASSPGVGRDTQYF
>TRBJ1-2|NA|TRBD1|TRBV29-1
TGCAGCGTTGCTCCGCAGGGGGTAGATGGCTACACCTTC
CSVAPQGVDGYTF
>TRBJ2-5|few|NA|TRBV5-1
TGCGCCAGCAGCGCGGATCCACGCCAAGAGACCCAGTACTTC
CASSADPRQETQYF
>TRBJ2-2|few|NA|TRBV4-2
TGTGCCAGCAGCCAACTCGACACCGGGGAGCTGTTTTTT
CASSQLDTGELFF
>TRBJ2-1|few|TRBD2|TRBV20-1
TGCAGTGCTAATATAGCGGGGACCAATGAGCAGTTCTTC
CSANIAGTNEQFF
>TRBJ2-3|few|TRBD2|TRBV6-1
TGTGCCAGCAGTGAGACTAGCGGGGGGTCCCACGATGATACGCAGTATTTT
CASSETSGGSHDDTQYF
>TRBJ2-7|NA|TRBD2|TRBV29-1
TGCAGCGTTGCTCCGACTAGCGCCTACGAGCAGTACTTC
CSVAPTSAYEQYF
>TRBJ1-1|many|TRBD1|TRBV7-2
TGTGCCAGCAGCCCGTCAACGGGACAGCTCACTGAAGCTTTCTTT
CASSPSTGQLTEAFF
>TRBJ2-2|NA|NA|TRBV29-1
TGCAGCGTTGGAACGAAGAACACCGGGGAGCTGTTTTTT
CSVGTKNTGELFF
>TRBJ1-4|NA|NA|TRBV5-1
TGCGCCAGCAGCTTGGAGAGGGGAACTAATGAAAAACTGTTTTTT
CASSLERGTNEKLFF
>TRBJ2-1|many|NA|TRBV10-3
TGTGCCATCAGTGAGTCCACAATCCAGCGGAGCTCCTACAATGAGCAGTTCTTC
CAISESTIQRSSYNEQFF
>TRBJ2-1|few|TRBD2|TRBV28
TGTGCCAGCAGTTTGGTAGCGGGGGGCAGGAATGAGCAGTTCTTC
CASSLVAGGRNEQFF
>TRBJ1-1|NA|NA|TRBV12-3/TRBV12-4
TGTGCCAGCAGTAAGCCCGGGGGAGCGCGGAGTGAAGCTTTCTTT
CASSKPGGARSEAFF